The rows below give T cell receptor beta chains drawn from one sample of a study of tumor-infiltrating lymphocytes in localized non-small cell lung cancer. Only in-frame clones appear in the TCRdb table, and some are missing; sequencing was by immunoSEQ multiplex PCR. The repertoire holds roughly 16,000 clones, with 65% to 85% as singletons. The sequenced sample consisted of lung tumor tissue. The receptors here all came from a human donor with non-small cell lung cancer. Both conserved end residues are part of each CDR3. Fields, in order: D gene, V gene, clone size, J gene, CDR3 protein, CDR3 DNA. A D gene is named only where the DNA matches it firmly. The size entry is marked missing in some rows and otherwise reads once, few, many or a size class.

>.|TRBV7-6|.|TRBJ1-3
CASSFSGKGVPGSGNTIYF
TGTGCCAGCAGCTTTAGTGGGAAAGGCGTACCCGGCTCTGGAAACACCATATATTTT
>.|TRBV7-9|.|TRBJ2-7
CASSSWGSTYEQYF
TGTGCCAGCAGCTCCTGGGGCAGTACCTACGAGCAGTACTTC
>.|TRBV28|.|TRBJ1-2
CASSFGGLGGYTF
TGTGCCAGCAGTTTCGGGGGCCTGGGTGGCTACACCTTC
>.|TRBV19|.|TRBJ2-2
CATGTAGLFF
TGTGCCACCGGGACAGCGGGCCTGTTTTTT
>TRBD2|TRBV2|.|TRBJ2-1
CASSVSGGFYNEQFF
TGTGCCAGCAGCGTTAGCGGGGGATTCTACAATGAGCAGTTCTTC
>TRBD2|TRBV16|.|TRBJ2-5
CASSQFGLAGAGETQYF
TGTGCCAGCAGCCAATTCGGGCTAGCGGGGGCCGGAGAGACCCAGTACTTC
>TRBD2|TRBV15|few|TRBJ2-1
CATSRDPSGSSYNEQFF
TGTGCCACCAGCAGAGATCCTAGCGGGAGCTCCTACAATGAGCAGTTCTTC
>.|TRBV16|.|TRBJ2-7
CASSPTDSTYEQYF
TGTGCCAGCAGCCCAACGGATAGCACCTACGAGCAGTACTTC
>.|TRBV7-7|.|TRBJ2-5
CASSRIKESAQYF
TGTGCCAGCAGCCGAATAAAGGAATCGGCCCAGTACTTC
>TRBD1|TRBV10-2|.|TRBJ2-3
CASLTGGSDTQYF
TGCGCCAGCTTAACAGGGGGCTCAGATACGCAGTATTTT
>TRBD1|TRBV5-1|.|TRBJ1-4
CASSLVNRGQGEKLFF
TGCGCCAGCAGCTTGGTCAACAGGGGCCAAGGGGAAAAACTGTTTTTT
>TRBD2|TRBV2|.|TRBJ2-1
CASSKTSGNFYNEQFF
TGTGCCAGCAGCAAGACTAGCGGGAACTTCTACAATGAGCAGTTCTTC
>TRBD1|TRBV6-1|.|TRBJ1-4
CASSHTGASGEKLFF
TGTGCCAGCAGTCACACAGGGGCCTCGGGTGAAAAACTGTTTTTT
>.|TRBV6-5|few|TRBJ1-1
CASRELESGTEAFF
TGTGCCAGCAGGGAGCTTGAATCGGGCACTGAAGCTTTCTTT
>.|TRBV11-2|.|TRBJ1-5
CASSLAEGQPQHF
TGTGCCAGCAGCTTAGCAGAGGGTCAGCCCCAGCATTTT
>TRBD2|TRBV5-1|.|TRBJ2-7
CASSFEGGGTYEQYF
TGCGCCAGCAGCTTCGAAGGCGGGGGTACATACGAGCAGTACTTC
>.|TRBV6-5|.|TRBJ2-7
CASSYSRVAYEQYF
TGTGCCAGCAGTTATTCGAGGGTTGCCTACGAGCAGTACTTC
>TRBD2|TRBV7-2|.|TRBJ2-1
CASSLGGRALEQFF
TGTGCCAGCAGCTTAGGCGGGAGGGCCCTGGAGCAGTTCTTC
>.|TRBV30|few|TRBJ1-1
CAWSVLSLNTEAFF
TGTGCCTGGAGTGTTCTCTCATTGAACACTGAAGCTTTCTTT
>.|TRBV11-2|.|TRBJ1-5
CASSLDSVVGRPQHF
TGTGCCAGCAGCTTAGATTCGGTTGTGGGGAGGCCCCAGCATTTT
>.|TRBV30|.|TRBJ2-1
CAWSVYWSVGSSYNEQFF
TGTGCCTGGAGTGTATATTGGTCGGTAGGAAGCTCCTACAATGAGCAGTTCTTC
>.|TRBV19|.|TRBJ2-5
CASSPWGPKETQYF
TGTGCCAGTAGTCCTTGGGGGCCTAAAGAGACCCAGTACTTC
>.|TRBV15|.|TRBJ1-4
CATSRDRGINEKLFF
TGTGCCACCAGCAGAGATCGGGGAATTAATGAAAAACTGTTTTTT
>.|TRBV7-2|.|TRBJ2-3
CASSLVGPTDTQYF
TGTGCCAGCAGCTTAGTGGGGCCCACAGATACGCAGTATTTT
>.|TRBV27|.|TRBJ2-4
CASSLSGGASKNIQYF
TGTGCCAGCAGTTTATCGGGGGGGGCCTCCAAAAACATTCAGTACTTC
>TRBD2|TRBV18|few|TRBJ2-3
CASTPSSGRRADTQYF
TGTGCCAGCACACCTTCTAGCGGGAGAAGGGCAGATACGCAGTATTTT
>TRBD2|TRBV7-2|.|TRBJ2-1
CASSASSGGHNEQFF
TGTGCCAGCAGCGCATCTAGCGGGGGACACAATGAGCAGTTCTTC
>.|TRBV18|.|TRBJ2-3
CASSTGDTQYF
TGTGCCAGCTCAACAGGAGATACGCAGTATTTT
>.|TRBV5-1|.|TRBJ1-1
CASSVNRNTEAFF
TGCGCCAGCAGCGTTAACAGGAACACTGAAGCTTTCTTT
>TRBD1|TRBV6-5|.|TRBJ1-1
CASSGQEGSTEAFF
TGTGCCAGCAGTGGACAGGAGGGTTCAACTGAAGCTTTCTTT
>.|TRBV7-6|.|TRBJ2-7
CASSLISDSYEQYF
TGTGCCAGCAGCTTAATAAGTGATTCCTACGAGCAGTACTTC
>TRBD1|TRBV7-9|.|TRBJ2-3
CASSLVLRGLEYF
TGTGCCAGCAGCTTAGTTTTAAGGGGGCTAGAGTATTTT
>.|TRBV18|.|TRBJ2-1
CASSPGQLPNEQFF
TGTGCCAGCTCACCAGGACAGTTACCCAATGAGCAGTTCTTC
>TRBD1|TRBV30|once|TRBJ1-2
CAWTALTGGAGYGYTF
TGTGCCTGGACAGCCTTGACAGGGGGCGCTGGCTATGGCTACACCTTC
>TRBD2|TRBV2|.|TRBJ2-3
CASIPLLAGGTDTQYF
TGTGCCAGCATTCCCCTACTAGCGGGGGGGACAGATACGCAGTATTTT
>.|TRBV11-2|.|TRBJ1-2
CASRLRGAGRDYGYTF
TGTGCCAGCAGGTTAAGGGGGGCAGGGCGAGACTATGGCTACACCTTC
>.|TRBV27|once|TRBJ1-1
CASTDRISAFF
TGTGCCAGCACCGACAGGATCTCAGCTTTCTTT
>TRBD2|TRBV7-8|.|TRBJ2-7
CASSSGLAGGLNYEQYF
TGTGCCAGCAGCTCTGGACTAGCGGGAGGCCTGAACTACGAGCAGTACTTC
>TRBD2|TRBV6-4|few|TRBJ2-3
CASSEAGGTDTQYF
TGTGCCAGCAGTGAAGCGGGGGGCACAGATACGCAGTATTTT
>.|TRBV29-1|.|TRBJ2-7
CSVEAVQGPYYEQYF
TGCAGCGTTGAAGCCGTCCAGGGGCCCTACTACGAGCAGTACTTC
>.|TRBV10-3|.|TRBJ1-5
CAISETVQPQHF
TGTGCCATCAGTGAGACGGTACAGCCCCAGCATTTT
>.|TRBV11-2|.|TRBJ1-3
CASSLGRGNPGNTIYF
TGTGCCAGCAGCTTAGGGAGGGGGAATCCTGGAAACACCATATATTTT
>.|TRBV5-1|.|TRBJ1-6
CASSLEGGTSYNSPLHF
TGCGCCAGCAGCTTGGAAGGGGGAACCAGCTATAATTCACCCCTCCACTTT
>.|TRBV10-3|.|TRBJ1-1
CAIKQGLGNTEAFF
TGTGCCATCAAGCAGGGGTTAGGGAACACTGAAGCTTTCTTT